One and the same sample provided the 32 T cell receptor beta chains below, sequenced in a study of immune evolution from preneoplasia to lung adenocarcinoma. This table comes from immunoSEQ multiplex PCR, and its TCRdb copy is limited to in-frame clones, with some not included. This table holds some 41,000 clones, 70% to 80% found once. Material for sequencing was FFPE invasive lung adenocarcinoma tissue. The receptors were sampled from a person in their sixties or seventies with lung adenocarcinoma.

The chain joins TRBV7-2 to TRBJ1-3; D is undetermined. The V end was cut by 0 bases, the J end by 1 base, with 7 bases between. Germline CDR1 is SGHTA and CDR2 is FQGNSA. The CDR3 has 15 amino acids. The CDR3 loop is CASSLAQTSGNTIYF. DNA for the CDR3: TGTGCCAGCAGCTTAGCGCAGACGTCTGGAAACACCATATATTTT.

This clone came up a few times. The rearrangement joins TRBV7-9 to TRBJ1-5; no firm D call. Trimming left V 0 bases short and J 0 bases short, with 12 bases between. CDR1 is SEHNR and CDR2 is FQNEAQ in the germline V gene (reference sequence). The CDR3 sequence is 17 residues long. This CDR3 reads CASSLAIQPYSNQPQHF. The CDR3, as DNA: TGTGCCAGCAGCTTAGCTATACAGCCCTATAGCAATCAGCCCCAGCATTTT.

This rearrangement joins TRBV30 to TRBJ2-1; D ambiguous. With 5 bases removed from V and 10 bases from J, the gap between germline ends came to 15 bases. Per germline, CDR1 GTSNPN and CDR2 SVGIG (reference sequence). The length of the CDR3 is 12 residues. The CDR3 DNA follows: TGTGCCTGGGAAGCCGTGGCCCGGGAGCAGTTCTTC. Amino acids: CAWEAVAREQFF.

This clone was observed a handful of times. The V call is TRBV12-5, the J call TRBJ2-1; 10 bases agree with TRBD2. V was pared by 3 bases and J by 9 bases, with 5 bases of the junction left unmatched. This CDR3 is 14 amino acids long. Germline lookup yields CDR1 LGHNT and CDR2 FRNRAP. The CDR3 here is CASGLSGRASEQFF. CDR3 DNA: TGTGCTAGTGGTTTAAGCGGGAGGGCCTCTGAGCAGTTCTTC.

The chain has TRBV29-1 and TRBJ2-3, with TRBD1 matching over 10 bases. Germline V gene data show CDR1 as SQVTM and CDR2 as ANQGSEA. With V trimmed by 4 bases and J by 1 base, 2 bases remained unmatched. The CDR3 is made up of 14 amino acids. The CDR3 sequence is CSVGDRGGTDTQYF. As DNA, the CDR3 is TGCAGCGTTGGGGACAGGGGAGGCACAGATACGCAGTATTTT.

V usage is TRBV18 and J usage is TRBJ2-1, with D maybe TRBD2 (6 bases). V shed 1 base and J shed 7 bases, with 11 bases lying between them. CDR1 and CDR2 (germline): KGHSH, LQKENI. There are 14 residues in the CDR3. The CDR3: CASSPLGTQNEQFF. The CDR3 nucleotides read TGTGCCAGCTCACCACTGGGGACTCAAAATGAGCAGTTCTTC.

This clone was seen only once. The rearrangement joins TRBV6-5 to TRBJ1-3; 7 nucleotides line up with TRBD1. CDR3 length: 14 residues. The trim removed 6 bases at V and 0 bases at J, leaving 2 bases unmatched. The germline V gene encodes CDR1 MNHEY and CDR2 SVGAGI. The CDR3 reads CASRGTVSGNTIYF. The CDR3 coding sequence is TGTGCCAGCAGGGGGACAGTCTCTGGAAACACCATATATTTT.

This chain uses TRBV5-1 with TRBJ1-2, with 7 nucleotides matching TRBD1. This CDR3 spans 15 amino acids. The germline CDR1 and CDR2 sequences are SGHRS and YFSETQ. Trimming cost V 0 bases and J 4 bases; bases outside gene matches: 6. The CDR3 reads CASSLVGGSSYGYTF. CDR3 bases: TGCGCCAGCAGCTTGGTAGGGGGCAGTAGCTATGGCTACACCTTC. The full variable domain, its missing parts supplied by reference TRBV5-1 and TRBJ1-2, is KAGVTQTPRYLIKTRGQQVTLSCSPISGHRSVSWYQQTPGQGLQFLFEYFSETQRNKGNFPGRFSGRQFSNSRSEMNVSTLELGDSALYLCASSLVGGSSYGYTFGSGTRLTVV.

The V and J genes are TRBV30 and TRBJ2-1; TRBD2 agrees at 9 bases. Germline loops: CDR1 GTSNPN, CDR2 SVGIG (reference sequence). V trimming: 2 bases; J trimming: 8 bases; junction bases outside the gene matches: 7. The CDR3 spans 14 residues. The CDR3 loop is CAWSTGTSSDEQFF. The CDR3 bases are TGTGCCTGGAGTACCGGGACTAGCTCGGATGAGCAGTTCTTC.

V usage is TRBV2 and J usage is TRBJ2-2; the D is unclear. The germline gives CDR1 SNHLY, CDR2 FYNNEI. The CDR3 is made up of 14 amino acids. V was pared by 7 bases and J by 0 bases, with 9 bases between. As DNA, the CDR3 is TGTGCCAGCACGAAGGTCGCGAACACCGGGGAGCTGTTTTTT. Its protein product is CASTKVANTGELFF. Together with reference TRBV2 and TRBJ2-2, the CDR3 gives the full variable domain: EPEVTQTPSHQVTQMGQEVILRCVPISNHLYFYWYRQILGQKVEFLVSFYNNEISEKSEIFDDQFSVERPDGSNFTLKIRSTKLEDSAMYFCASTKVANTGELFFGEGSRLTVL.

The V gene is TRBV7-9, the J gene TRBJ2-5; TRBD1 matches 9 bases. V trimming: 3 bases; J trimming: 5 bases; junction bases outside the gene matches: 7. This CDR3 comprises 15 residues. Germline CDR1 SEHNR, CDR2 FQNEAQ (reference sequence). In nucleotides, the CDR3 is TGTGCCAGCAGCTTCCAGACAGGGGGTAGGGAGACCCAGTACTTC. It specifies CASSFQTGGRETQYF.

DNA of the CDR3: TGTGCCAGCACCTTAAGCGGGAGGGGGAACACCGGGGAGCTGTTTTTT. Its translation is CASTLSGRGNTGELFF. V usage is TRBV28 and J usage is TRBJ2-2, with 10 bases aligning to TRBD2. Germline CDR1 reads MDHEN; CDR2 reads SYDVKM. Germline trimming cut 7 bases from V and 1 base from J; bases unmatched to any gene: 6. The CDR3 is made up of 16 amino acids. Full variable domain (remainder filled in from reference TRBV28 and TRBJ2-2): DVKVTQSSRYLVKRTGEKVFLECVQDMDHENMFWYRQDPGLGLRLIYFSYDVKMKEKGDIPEGYSVSREKKERFSLILESASTNQTSMYLCASTLSGRGNTGELFFGEGSRLTVL.

V and J are TRBV5-1 and TRBJ1-1, with D possibly matching TRBD1 (5 bases). The CDR3 totals 13 residues. With 2 bases removed from V and 1 base from J, the gap between germline ends came to 6 bases. From germline, CDR1 is SGHRS and CDR2 YFSETQ. The CDR3 coding sequence is TGCGCCAGCAGCTTTGACAGGAACACTGAAGCTTTCTTT. Translating it yields CASSFDRNTEAFF.

V and J are TRBV29-1 and TRBJ2-2, with 7 bases that match TRBD1. The CDR3 extends over 13 amino acids. J gave up 2 bases and V 7 bases, and 4 bases lay outside the gene matches. CDR1 is SQVTM, CDR2 ANQGSEA, per germline. CDR3 in amino acids: CSARDSNTGELFF. DNA of the CDR3: TGCAGCGCCCGGGACAGTAACACCGGGGAGCTGTTTTTT.

This clone was recorded once. The J gene is TRBJ2-1, the V gene TRBV4-1; tentative D call: TRBD1 (6 bases). This CDR3 contains 15 residues. Per the germline V gene, CDR1 is MGHRA and CDR2 is YSYEKL. The V end was cut by 4 bases, the J end by 8 bases, with 18 bases between. This CDR3 reads CASSLRGFLNDEQFF. The CDR3 DNA reads as TGCGCCAGCAGCCTCAGGGGCTTCCTGAACGATGAGCAGTTCTTC.

The rearrangement uses TRBV9 and TRBJ2-6; no clear D. CDR1 is SGDLS, CDR2 YYNGEE, per germline. The CDR3 spans 14 residues. V was shortened by 0 bases and J by 2 bases, with 3 bases between the two germline ends. CDR3 region: CASSVVAGANVLTF. As DNA, the CDR3 is TGTGCCAGCAGCGTAGTAGCTGGGGCCAACGTCCTGACTTTC. Filled out from reference TRBV9 and TRBJ2-6, the complete variable domain reads DSGVTQTPKHLITATGQRVTLRCSPRSGDLSVYWYQQSLDQGLQFLIQYYNGEERAKGNILERFSAQQFPDLHSELNLSSLELGDSALYFCASSVVAGANVLTFGAGSRLTVL.

The chain is built from TRBV28 and TRBJ1-1, with a possible D match to TRBD1 (5 bases). Germline values: CDR1 MDHEN, CDR2 SYDVKM. The CDR3 has 15 residues. Trimming removed 5 bases at V and 8 bases at J, with 21 bases between. The CDR3 nucleotides are TGTGCCAGCAGTGGTTGGGATGGGGGGGGTATCGAAGCTTTCTTT. It codes for CASSGWDGGGIEAFF.

V and J are TRBV27 and TRBJ2-7; 7 bases agree with TRBD2. There are 13 residues in the CDR3. The germline CDR1 and CDR2 sequences are MNHEY and SMNVEV (reference sequence). V shed 6 bases and J 2 bases; nucleotides not matched to a gene: 4. CDR3 DNA sequence: TGTGCCAGCAGAAAAGCGGGGACCTACGAGCAGTACTTC. Translated: CASRKAGTYEQYF.

This chain uses TRBV6-1 with TRBJ2-7; a weak D match, TRBD1 (7 bases). The germline V gene has CDR1 MNHNS and CDR2 SASEGT. Trimming cost V 2 bases and J 4 bases, with 15 bases left between them. The CDR3 is made up of 15 amino acids. CDR3 region: CASSEREAGGYEQYF. CDR3 bases: TGTGCCAGCAGTGAACGAGAGGCAGGGGGGTACGAGCAGTACTTC.

This chain uses TRBV30 with TRBJ1-4; 8 nucleotides align to TRBD1. The trim removed 4 bases at V and 7 bases at J, leaving 8 bases unmatched. Germline V gives CDR1 GTSNPN, CDR2 SVGIG (reference sequence). This CDR3 has 14 amino acids. The CDR3 DNA sequence: TGTGCCTGGACCCCGACAGGGGCCGGTGAAAAACTGTTTTTT. Its translation: CAWTPTGAGEKLFF.

The V call is TRBV5-8, the J call TRBJ2-7; 8 nucleotides align to TRBD1. The J segment lost 1 base and the V segment lost 3 bases, leaving 9 bases of the junction unmatched. The CDR3 is 16 residues long. The germline V gene has CDR1 SGHTS and CDR2 YDEGEE. This chain's CDR3 is CASSWGSTGGSYEQYF. The CDR3 DNA is TGTGCCAGCAGCTGGGGGTCTACAGGGGGATCCTACGAGCAGTACTTC.

The J gene is TRBJ2-1, the V gene TRBV28; TRBD2 matches 7 bases. The trim removed 5 bases at V and 4 bases at J, leaving 11 bases unmatched. Germline V gives CDR1 MDHEN, CDR2 SYDVKM. The CDR3 has 16 amino acids. CDR3 sequence reads: CASSLSGPPGYNEQFF. The CDR3, as DNA: TGTGCCAGCAGTCTTAGCGGGCCCCCGGGATACAATGAGCAGTTCTTC.

The chain uses TRBV7-2 and TRBJ2-7; no reliable D call. Trimming cost V 3 bases and J 0 bases, with 12 bases left between them. Germline-derived CDR1 and CDR2 are SGHTA and FQGNSA. CDR3 length: 15 residues. The CDR3 region is CASSFIGGSSYEQYF. For the CDR3, the DNA is TGTGCCAGCAGCTTTATCGGCGGAAGCTCCTACGAGCAGTACTTC.

The V gene is TRBV7-2, the J gene TRBJ2-1; 8 bases match TRBD1. After removal of 1 base from V and 8 bases from J, the junction contained 7 bases not matched to a gene. CDR3 length: 15 amino acids. The germline CDR1 and CDR2 sequences are SGHTA and FQGNSA. The DNA for the CDR3 is TGTGCCAGCAGCTTAGGACAGGGGAGGAGAGATGAGCAGTTCTTC. Translation gives CASSLGQGRRDEQFF.

The chain uses TRBV19 and TRBJ2-5; D is undetermined. The V gene lost 10 bases and the J gene lost 4 bases, with 10 bases spanning the gap. Looked up from germline, CDR1 is LNHDA and CDR2 is SQIVND (reference sequence). The CDR3 sequence is 11 residues long. The CDR3: CATALGETQYF. The CDR3 bases are TGTGCCACCGCCCTTGGAGAGACCCAGTACTTC.

This clone was observed a few times. The V and J genes are TRBV7-2 and TRBJ2-7; a possible D gene is TRBD2 (5 bases). The length of the CDR3 is 14 residues. With 2 bases removed from V and 6 bases from J, the gap between germline ends came to 14 bases. CDR1 is SGHTA and CDR2 is FQGNSA in the germline V gene. CDR3 region: CASSLKGGPVEQYF. CDR3 nucleotides: TGTGCCAGCAGCTTAAAGGGCGGGCCGGTCGAGCAGTACTTC. Looking up the rest from reference TRBV7-2 and TRBJ2-7 gives the full variable domain: GAGVSQSPSNKVTEKGKDVELRCDPISGHTALYWYRQSLGQGLEFLIYFQGNSAPDKSGLPSDRFSAERTGGSVSTLTIQRTQQEDSAVYLCASSLKGGPVEQYFGPGTRLTVT.

This clone was counted between two and nine times. V usage is TRBV5-4 and J usage is TRBJ2-2, with TRBD2 identical over 8 bases. Germline CDR1 and CDR2: SGHNT and YYREEE (reference sequence). The CDR3 extends over 16 amino acids. J was trimmed by 5 bases and V by 0 bases; bases with no gene match: 6. The CDR3 spells CASSLASGGGTGELFF. The CDR3 DNA is TGTGCCAGCAGCTTGGCCTCGGGAGGGGGGACCGGGGAGCTGTTTTTT. Looking up the rest from reference TRBV5-4 and TRBJ2-2 gives the full variable domain: ETGVTQSPTHLIKTRGQQVTLRCSSQSGHNTVSWYQQALGQGPQFIFQYYREEENGRGNFPPRFSGLQFPNYSSELNVNALELDDSALYLCASSLASGGGTGELFFGEGSRLTVL.

The chain couples TRBV9 to TRBJ2-1, with D perhaps TRBD2 (6 bases). This CDR3 region has 15 residues. V was cut by 3 bases and J by 8 bases, with 18 bases left in between. From germline, CDR1 is SGDLS and CDR2 YYNGEE. The CDR3, as DNA: TGTGCCAGCAGCGCCGGGAGCGGTGGGGTATATGAGCAGTTCTTC. Its protein is CASSAGSGGVYEQFF. Full variable domain (missing parts from reference TRBV9 and TRBJ2-1): DSGVTQTPKHLITATGQRVTLRCSPRSGDLSVYWYQQSLDQGLQFLIQYYNGEERAKGNILERFSAQQFPDLHSELNLSSLELGDSALYFCASSAGSGGVYEQFFGPGTRLTVL.

The chain uses TRBV5-5 and TRBJ2-3; D ambiguous. V was cut by 2 bases and J by 5 bases, with 12 bases left in between. The CDR3 spans 14 residues. Germline loops: CDR1 SGHKS, CDR2 YYEKEE (reference sequence). CDR3 residues: CASSFTPPVDTQYF. CDR3 sequence (DNA): TGTGCCAGCAGCTTTACTCCACCGGTAGATACGCAGTATTTT. Full variable domain (outside the CDR3, taken from reference TRBV5-5 and TRBJ2-3): DAGVTQSPTHLIKTRGQQVTLRCSPISGHKSVSWYQQVLGQGPQFIFQYYEKEERGRGNFPDRFSARQFPNYSSELNVNALLLGDSALYLCASSFTPPVDTQYFGPGTRLTVL.

The rearrangement joins TRBV7-8 to TRBJ2-5; a possible D gene is TRBD2 (5 bases). There are 13 residues in the CDR3. CDR1 and CDR2 (germline): SGHVS, FQNEAQ. V dropped 3 bases and J dropped 5 bases, with 10 bases sitting between them. CDR3 loop: CASSFGGWETQYF. The CDR3, as DNA: TGTGCCAGCAGCTTTGGAGGATGGGAGACCCAGTACTTC.

V usage is TRBV19 and J usage is TRBJ2-7; perhaps TRBD2 as D (6 bases). Per the germline V gene, CDR1 is LNHDA and CDR2 is SQIVND (reference sequence). This CDR3 region has 13 residues. Trimming removed 5 bases at V and 1 base at J, with 9 bases between. CDR3 loop: CASSRTTSYEQYF. In DNA, the CDR3 is TGTGCCAGTAGTCGGACTACGTCCTACGAGCAGTACTTC. Together with reference TRBV19 and TRBJ2-7, the CDR3 gives the full variable domain: DGGITQSPKYLFRKEGQNVTLSCEQNLNHDAMYWYRQDPGQGLRLIYYSQIVNDFQKGDIAEGYSVSREKKESFPLTVTSAQKNPTAFYLCASSRTTSYEQYFGPGTRLTVT.

This clone has a handful of counts. The rearrangement links TRBV30 to TRBJ1-2; tentative D call: TRBD1 (6 bases). Germline V gene sequence: CDR1 GTSNPN, CDR2 SVGIG (reference sequence). The V end was cut by 1 base, the J end by 6 bases, with 6 bases between. This CDR3 region has 11 residues. The DNA for the CDR3 is TGTGCCTGGAGTGAGGGGGATGGCTACACCTTC. Translated: CAWSEGDGYTF. The full variable domain, rest sourced from reference TRBV30 and TRBJ1-2, is SQTIHQWPATLVQPVGSPLSLECTVEGTSNPNLYWYRQAAGRGLQLLFYSVGIGQISSEVPQNLSASRPQDRQFILSSKKLLLSDSGFYLCAWSEGDGYTFGSGTRLTVV.